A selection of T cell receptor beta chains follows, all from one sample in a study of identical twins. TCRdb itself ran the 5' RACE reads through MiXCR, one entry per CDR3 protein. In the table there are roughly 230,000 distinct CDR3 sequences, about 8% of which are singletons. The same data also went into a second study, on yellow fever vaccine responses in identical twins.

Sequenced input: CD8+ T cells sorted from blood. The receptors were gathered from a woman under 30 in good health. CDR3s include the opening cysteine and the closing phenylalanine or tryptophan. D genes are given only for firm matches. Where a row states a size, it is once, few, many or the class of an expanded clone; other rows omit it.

CASTGLGLYEQYF TGTGCCAGCACGGGACTAGGACTCTACGAGCAGTACTTC . TRBJ2-7 TRBD2 TRBV28
CASSPHAGEAWDEQYF TGTGCCAGCAGCCCTCACGCAGGGGAGGCGTGGGACGAGCAGTACTTC few TRBJ2-7 . TRBV7-2
CSVESQGSSYEQYF TGCAGCGTTGAGTCGCAGGGGAGCTCCTACGAGCAGTACTTC . TRBJ2-7 . TRBV29-1
CASSYATTSGPLGTQYF TGTGCCAGCAGTTACGCCACGACTAGCGGACCACTGGGGACCCAGTACTTC . TRBJ2-5 TRBD2 TRBV6-2/TRBV6-3
CASSEAIGQGADTQYF TGTGCCAGCAGTGAAGCTATTGGACAGGGGGCAGATACGCAGTATTTT few TRBJ2-3 TRBD1 TRBV2
CASTQGTVAANYGYTF TGTGCCAGCACCCAGGGGACAGTAGCCGCTAACTATGGCTACACCTTC many TRBJ1-2 TRBD1 TRBV28
CSGLDGTQYF TGCAGCGGGCTAGACGGGACCCAGTACTTC few TRBJ2-5 . TRBV29-1
CASSVDRDQETQYF TGTGCCAGCAGTGTGGACAGGGATCAGGAGACCCAGTACTTC few TRBJ2-5 TRBD1 TRBV28
CASSYPEPRGGELFF TGTGCCAGCAGTTACCCCGAGCCCCGGGGCGGGGAGCTGTTTTTT many TRBJ2-2 . TRBV12-3/TRBV12-4
CASSLAILANEQFF TGTGCCAGCAGCTTAGCAATCCTCGCCAATGAGCAGTTCTTC . TRBJ2-1 . TRBV7-2
CASSGGVRGDSTDTQYF TGTGCCAGCAGTGGGGGGGTGCGGGGGGATTCCACAGATACGCAGTATTTT . TRBJ2-3 TRBD2 TRBV4-2
CAGKRESSYNEQFF TGCGCCGGCAAGAGGGAGAGCTCCTACAATGAGCAGTTCTTC few TRBJ2-1 . TRBV4-1
CASSPWGEETQYF TGTGCCAGCAGTCCCTGGGGGGAGGAGACCCAGTACTTC many TRBJ2-5 . TRBV6-6
CASSLLFRGLIQQETQYF TGCGCCAGCAGCTTGTTGTTCAGGGGGCTTATCCAACAAGAGACCCAGTACTTC many TRBJ2-5 TRBD1 TRBV5-1
CASSAGRRTDTQYF TGTGCCAGCAGCGCCGGACGTCGAACAGATACGCAGTATTTT many TRBJ2-3 . TRBV3-1
CASSFPLTGELFF TGTGCCAGCAGTTTCCCCCTCACCGGGGAGCTGTTTTTT many TRBJ2-2 . TRBV28
CASSLFRGNTDTQYF TGTGCCAGCAGTTTATTTCGGGGAAACACAGATACGCAGTATTTT many TRBJ2-3 . TRBV27
CASSLAGGLHF TGTGCCAGCAGCCTAGCGGGCGGCCTCCACTTT many TRBJ1-6 . TRBV12-3/TRBV12-4
CAISEPTGLSSYNEQFF TGTGCCATCAGTGAGCCAACGGGCCTAAGCTCCTACAATGAGCAGTTCTTC many TRBJ2-1 . TRBV10-3
CASSLVQASTDTQYF TGTGCCAGCAGCTTAGTACAGGCTAGCACAGATACGCAGTATTTT . TRBJ2-3 . TRBV7-9
CASSLGNRGDEQYF TGTGCCAGCAGCTTGGGGAACAGGGGGGACGAGCAGTACTTC . TRBJ2-7 TRBD1 TRBV7-9
CASSSLPRTEATNTGELFF TGTGCCAGCAGTTCACTTCCCCGGACAGAAGCCACGAACACCGGGGAGCTGTTTTTT . TRBJ2-2 . TRBV28
CASKKRGTGELFF TGTGCCAGCAAAAAAAGGGGCACCGGGGAGCTGTTTTTT many TRBJ2-2 . TRBV6-1
CASSSTTGAVATLLTNTEAFF TGTGCCAGCAGCTCAACGACCGGGGCGGTCGCCACACTCCTAACGAACACTGAAGCTTTCTTT many TRBJ1-1 . TRBV5-6
CASSGGRGGNTGELFF TGTGCCAGCAGTGGGGGCAGGGGAGGCAACACCGGGGAGCTGTTTTTT . TRBJ2-2 . TRBV25-1
CASSLDPRTEYNEQFF TGTGCCAGCAGCTTAGATCCTCGGACAGAGTACAATGAGCAGTTCTTC . TRBJ2-1 . TRBV7-6
CASTGTAYGYTF TGTGCCAGCACCGGGACAGCCTATGGCTACACCTTC . TRBJ1-2 TRBD1 TRBV12-3/TRBV12-4
CASSFSTGANVLTF TGTGCCAGCAGTTTTAGTACTGGGGCCAACGTCCTGACTTTC few TRBJ2-6 . TRBV27
CASSAGTSGVRDTQYF TGTGCCAGCAGCGCTGGGACTAGCGGAGTAAGGGATACGCAGTATTTT few TRBJ2-3 TRBD2 TRBV11-2